This T cell receptor beta chain derives from a study of blood T cell repertoires in COVID-19. Data came from immunoSEQ multiplex PCR; TCRdb stores just in-frame clones and leaves some out. Seen here are approximately 390,000 clones, about 89% observed once, and the top ten hold about 2.3%. The V segment lost 0 bases and the J segment 3 bases; nucleotides outside the gene matches: 13. This CDR3 comprises 18 residues. Looked up from germline, CDR1 is LGHDT and CDR2 is YNNKEL (reference sequence). This TCR was sampled from a woman aged 60 to 75 with COVID-19, enrolled during active disease. The V gene is TRBV3-1 (or the pseudogene TRBV3-2), the J gene TRBJ2-5; TRBD2 matches at 7 bases. The specimen was peripheral blood. The CDR3 DNA reads as TGTGCCAGCAGCCAAGAAGGGAGGGCGGGGGACGGAGAAGAGACCCAGTACTTC. The encoded protein is CASSQEGRAGDGEETQYF.